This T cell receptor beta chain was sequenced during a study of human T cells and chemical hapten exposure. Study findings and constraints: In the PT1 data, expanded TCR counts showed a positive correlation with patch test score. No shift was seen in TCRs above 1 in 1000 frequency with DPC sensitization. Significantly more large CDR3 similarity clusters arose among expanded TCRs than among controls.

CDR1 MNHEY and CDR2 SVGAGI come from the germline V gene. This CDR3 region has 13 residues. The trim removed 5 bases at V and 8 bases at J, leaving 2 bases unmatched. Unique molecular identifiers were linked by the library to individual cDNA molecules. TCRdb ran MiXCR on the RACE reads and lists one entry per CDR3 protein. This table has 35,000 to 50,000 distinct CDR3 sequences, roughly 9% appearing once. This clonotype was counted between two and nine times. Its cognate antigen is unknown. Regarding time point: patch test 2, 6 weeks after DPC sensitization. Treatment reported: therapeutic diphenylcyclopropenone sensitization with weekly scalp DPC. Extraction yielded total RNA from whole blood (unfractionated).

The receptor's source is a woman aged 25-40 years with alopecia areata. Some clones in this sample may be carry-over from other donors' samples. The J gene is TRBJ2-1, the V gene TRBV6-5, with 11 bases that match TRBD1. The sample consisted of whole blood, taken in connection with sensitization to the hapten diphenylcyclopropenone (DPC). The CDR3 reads CASSGQGADEQFF. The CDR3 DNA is TGTGCCAGCAGTGGACAGGGGGCTGATGAGCAGTTCTTC.